The TCR beta chain under discussion was sequenced for a study of T-cell reconstitution after alpha-beta-depleted transplantation in children. Unique molecular identifiers were used to barcode this TCRbeta library. One entry per CDR3 protein, called by TCRdb with MiXCR from the PCR reads. Of 450,000 to 600,000 distinct CDR3 sequences detected, around 16% appear once; the ten largest clones hold more than 2.5%. CDR1 DFQATT and CDR2 SNEGSKA come from the germline V gene (reference sequence). Losses at the gene ends were 1 base for V and 5 bases for J; bases not matched to a gene: 16. The CDR3 runs to 17 residues.

This specimen consisted of PBMCs from the stem cell graft donor, obtained from the stem cell graft. The chain employs TRBV20-1 and TRBJ2-5; TRBD2 aligns across 7 bases. The clonotype originates from a human donor who donated a stem cell graft to a child with acute lymphoblastic leukemia. The CDR3 bases are TGCAGTGCTAGAGGGGACGGGAGCGGGATGGGATTGGAGACCCAGTACTTC. It is translated as CSARGDGSGMGLETQYF.